This record covers a single T cell receptor beta chain. This sample was included in a study of blood T cell repertoires in COVID-19. Here immunoSEQ multiplex PCR was the method, and the copy in TCRdb shows in-frame clones only, minus some. The sample has around 200,000 clones, 80% to 90% seen once. J gave up 1 base and V 5 bases, and 5 bases lay outside the gene matches. Germline CDR1 reads LNHNV; CDR2 reads YYDKDF (reference sequence). CDR3 length: 14 residues. The TCR was taken from a man older than 75 with acute or convalescent COVID-19. This chain uses TRBV15 with TRBJ2-7; 7 nucleotides match TRBD1. Sequenced input: peripheral blood. The DNA of the CDR3 is TGTGCCACCAGCTTGGGACAGCCGTCCTACGAGCAGTACTTC. Encoded protein: CATSLGQPSYEQYF.